Listed below are T cell receptor beta chains from one sample, sequenced in a study of identical twins. Via MiXCR, TCRdb re-called the 5' RACE reads, giving one row per CDR3 protein. The sample yields approximately 890,000 distinct CDR3 sequences, approximately 13% seen once. This sample also belongs to another study, concerning yellow fever vaccine responses in identical twins.

The specimen sequenced was PBMCs. The receptor set was obtained from a woman aged 18 to 35 in good health. The CDR3 runs from the conserved cysteine through the conserved F or W. Each record gives: clone size, J gene, V gene, D gene, CDR3 protein, CDR3 DNA. A D gene is named only where the DNA matches it firmly. Size tells how often a clone was seen (once, few, many) or the class of an expanded clone, and some rows leave it out.

few | TRBJ1-6 | TRBV7-9 | TRBD1 | CASSFGGTVNSPLHF | TGTGCCAGCAGCTTCGGTGGGACAGTTAATTCACCCCTCCACTTT
. | TRBJ2-3 | TRBV24-1 | . | CATSVGATTDTQYF | TGTGCCACCAGTGTGGGGGCCACCACAGATACGCAGTATTTT
. | TRBJ1-5 | TRBV6-6 | . | CASTQNSNQPQHF | TGTGCCAGCACTCAGAATAGCAATCAGCCCCAGCATTTT
many | TRBJ1-6 | TRBV28 | TRBD1 | CASSMTGNYNSPLHF | TGTGCCAGCAGTATGACAGGGAATTATAATTCACCCCTCCACTTT
few | TRBJ2-4 | TRBV5-6 | . | CASSATTAKNIQYF | TGTGCCAGCAGCGCGACGACAGCCAAAAACATTCAGTACTTC
many | TRBJ2-7 | TRBV12-3/TRBV12-4 | TRBD1 | CASSNRDRENYEQYF | TGTGCCAGCAGCAACCGGGACAGGGAAAACTACGAGCAGTACTTC
. | TRBJ2-2 | TRBV12-3/TRBV12-4 | TRBD1 | CASSFDRVSWELFF | TGTGCCAGCAGTTTCGACAGGGTGTCATGGGAGCTGTTTTTT
once | TRBJ1-1 | TRBV3-1 | . | CASSQSRGDGTEAFF | TGTGCCAGCAGCCAATCGCGTGGGGACGGCACTGAAGCTTTCTTT
. | TRBJ1-2 | TRBV2 | TRBD1 | CASPGQGAYGYTF | TGTGCCAGCCCGGGACAGGGGGCCTATGGCTACACCTTC
many | TRBJ2-3 | TRBV18 | . | CASSPGDTQYF | TGTGCCAGCAGTCCCGGAGATACGCAGTATTTT
few | TRBJ1-1 | TRBV6-1 | . | CASSEMPRNTEAFF | TGTGCCAGCAGTGAAATGCCCAGGAACACTGAAGCTTTCTTT
few | TRBJ1-2 | TRBV7-9 | . | CASSLGPRGGDGYTF | TGTGCCAGCAGCTTAGGGCCTCGGGGTGGGGATGGCTACACCTTC
few | TRBJ1-1 | TRBV12-3/TRBV12-4 | . | CASSFQRVGTEAFF | TGTGCCAGCAGTTTCCAGCGGGTAGGGACTGAAGCTTTCTTT
. | TRBJ1-1 | TRBV5-1 | TRBD1 | CASSLSFRQGGRTEAFF | TGCGCCAGCAGCTTGTCATTCCGACAGGGAGGGAGGACTGAAGCTTTCTTT
few | TRBJ2-2 | TRBV20-1 | TRBD2 | CSARESSGSGELFF | TGCAGTGCTAGAGAGTCTAGCGGGAGCGGGGAGCTGTTTTTT
. | TRBJ2-1 | TRBV11-2 | . | CASSQNLLGSSYNEQFF | TGTGCCAGCAGCCAAAACCTCCTAGGGAGCTCCTACAATGAGCAGTTCTTC